A few counts support the clone carrying this T cell receptor (beta chain). The antigen remains unidentified. CDR3 length: 15 amino acids. Per the germline V gene, CDR1 is SEHNR and CDR2 is FQNEAQ (reference sequence). Trimming removed 3 bases from V and 4 bases from J; junction bases left unmatched: 8. The data were produced by immunoSEQ multiplex PCR, yet TCRdb's version contains in-frame clones alone and is incomplete. The sample has tens of thousands of clones; about 88% are singletons. This sample was taken from a study of OX40 agonist ivuxolimab in advanced cancers. Whole-study context: Patients got intravenous ivuxolimab at 0.01 to 10 mg/kg every 2 weeks. Prior anti-PD-1, anti-PD-L1 or anti-CTLA-4 therapy did not bar entry, and about 40% had some.

Findings and limits, study-wide: Clonal expansion was among the lowest in partial responders at 0.1-3.0 mg/kg, especially CD8+. More expanded clones were found, on average, in CD8+ than in CD4+ T cells.

The input for sequencing was CD4+ or CD8+ T cells sorted from blood, taken in a trial of the OX40 agonist ivuxolimab. The TCR comes from an adult with an advanced solid tumor such as melanoma, head and neck, liver or kidney cancer. This rearrangement joins TRBV7-9 to TRBJ1-2; 7 bases line up with TRBD1. CDR3 loop: CASSFRDSRGYGYTF. The DNA of the CDR3 is TGTGCCAGCAGCTTCCGGGACAGCAGGGGCTATGGCTACACCTTC.